This T cell receptor (beta chain) derives from a study of OX40 agonist ivuxolimab in advanced cancers. Study context: Enrolled patients in dose escalation had cancers that were hepatocellular carcinoma, melanoma, renal cell or head and neck cancer. In three patients, partial responses were observed, one with hepatocellular carcinoma and two with cutaneous melanoma.

Some clones are missing from TCRdb's copy, which holds only in-frame ones; the method was immunoSEQ multiplex PCR. The data show some 23,000 clones, around 84% seen once. The V and J ends lost 7 bases and 5 bases, in that order; junction bases with no gene match: 10. This CDR3 comprises 15 residues. Germline V lookup: CDR1 MNHEY, CDR2 SVGAGI. This clone was counted between two and nine times. Sequencing used CD4+ or CD8+ T cells sorted from blood, obtained in a trial of the OX40 agonist ivuxolimab. This chain joins TRBV6-5 and TRBJ1-5, with TRBD1 identical over 8 bases. The clonotype comes from an adult with an advanced solid tumor such as melanoma, head and neck, liver or kidney cancer. CDR3 nucleotides: TGTGCCAGCACCCTGAGGACAGGGAGGGATCAGCCCCAGCATTTT. This codes for CASTLRTGRDQPQHF.